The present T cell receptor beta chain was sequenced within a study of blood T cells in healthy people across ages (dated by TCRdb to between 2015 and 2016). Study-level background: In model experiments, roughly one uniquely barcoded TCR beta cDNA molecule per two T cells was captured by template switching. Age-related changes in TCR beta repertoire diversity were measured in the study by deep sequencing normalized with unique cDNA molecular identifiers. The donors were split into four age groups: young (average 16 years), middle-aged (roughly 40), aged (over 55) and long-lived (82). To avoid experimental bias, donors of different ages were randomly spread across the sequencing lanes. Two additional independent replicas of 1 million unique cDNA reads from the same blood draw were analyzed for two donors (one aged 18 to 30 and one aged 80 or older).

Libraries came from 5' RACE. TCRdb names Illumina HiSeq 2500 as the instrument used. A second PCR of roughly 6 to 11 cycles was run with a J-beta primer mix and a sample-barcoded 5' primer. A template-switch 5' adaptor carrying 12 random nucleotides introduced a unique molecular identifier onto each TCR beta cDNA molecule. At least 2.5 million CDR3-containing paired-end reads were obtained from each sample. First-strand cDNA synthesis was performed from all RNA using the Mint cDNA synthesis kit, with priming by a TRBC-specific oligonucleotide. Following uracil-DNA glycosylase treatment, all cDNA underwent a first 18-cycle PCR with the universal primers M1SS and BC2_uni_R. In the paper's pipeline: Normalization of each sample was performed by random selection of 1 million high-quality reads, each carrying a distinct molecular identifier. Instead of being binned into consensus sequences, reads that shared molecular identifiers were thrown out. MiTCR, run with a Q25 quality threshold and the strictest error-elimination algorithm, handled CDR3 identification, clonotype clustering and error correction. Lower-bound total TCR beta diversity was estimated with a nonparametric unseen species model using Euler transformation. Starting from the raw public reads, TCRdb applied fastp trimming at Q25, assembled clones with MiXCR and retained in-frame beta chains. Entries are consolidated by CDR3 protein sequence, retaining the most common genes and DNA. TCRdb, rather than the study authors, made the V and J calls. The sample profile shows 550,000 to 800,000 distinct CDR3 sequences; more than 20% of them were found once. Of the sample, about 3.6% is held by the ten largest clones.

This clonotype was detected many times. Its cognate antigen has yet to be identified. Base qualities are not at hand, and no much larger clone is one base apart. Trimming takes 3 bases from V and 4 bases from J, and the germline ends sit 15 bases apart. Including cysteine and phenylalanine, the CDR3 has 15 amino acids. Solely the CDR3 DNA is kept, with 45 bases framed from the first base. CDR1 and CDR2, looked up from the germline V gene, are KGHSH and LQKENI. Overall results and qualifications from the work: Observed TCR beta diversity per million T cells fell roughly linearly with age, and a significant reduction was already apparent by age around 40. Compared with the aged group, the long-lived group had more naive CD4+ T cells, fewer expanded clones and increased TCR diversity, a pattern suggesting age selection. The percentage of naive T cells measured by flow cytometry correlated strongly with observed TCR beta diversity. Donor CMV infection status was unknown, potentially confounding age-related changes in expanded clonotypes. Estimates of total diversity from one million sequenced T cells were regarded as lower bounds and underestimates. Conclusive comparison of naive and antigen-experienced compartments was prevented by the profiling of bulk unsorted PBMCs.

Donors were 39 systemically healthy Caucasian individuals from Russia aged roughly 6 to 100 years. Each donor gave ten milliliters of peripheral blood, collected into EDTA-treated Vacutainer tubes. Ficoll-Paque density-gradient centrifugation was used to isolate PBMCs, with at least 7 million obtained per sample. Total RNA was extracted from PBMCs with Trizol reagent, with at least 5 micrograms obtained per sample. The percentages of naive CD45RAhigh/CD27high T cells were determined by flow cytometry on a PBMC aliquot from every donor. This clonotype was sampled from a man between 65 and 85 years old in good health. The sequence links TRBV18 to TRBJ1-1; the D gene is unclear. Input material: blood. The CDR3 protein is CASSPPDLGSTEAFF. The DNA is TGTGCCAGCTCACCTCCGGATCTGGGGAGCACTGAAGCTTTCTTT.